This record covers a single T cell receptor beta chain. Clones were sequenced by immunoSEQ multiplex PCR, and TCRdb holds only the in-frame ones, with some missing. Among 150,000 to 200,000 clones listed, approximately 90% were seen once. The sample belongs to a study of blood T cell repertoires in COVID-19. Material: peripheral blood. This receptor was identified in a man between 50 and 59 years old with acute or convalescent COVID-19.

The CDR3 nucleotides are TGCGCCAGCAGCCTTGGCCGGGCACAGGGTACGCAGTATTTT. It encodes CASSLGRAQGTQYF. The V call is TRBV5-1, the J call TRBJ2-3, with D possibly matching TRBD1 (6 bases). The CDR3 loop spans 14 amino acids. The V and J ends lost 4 bases and 8 bases respectively, with 17 bases between them. CDR1 SGHRS and CDR2 YFSETQ come from the germline V gene.